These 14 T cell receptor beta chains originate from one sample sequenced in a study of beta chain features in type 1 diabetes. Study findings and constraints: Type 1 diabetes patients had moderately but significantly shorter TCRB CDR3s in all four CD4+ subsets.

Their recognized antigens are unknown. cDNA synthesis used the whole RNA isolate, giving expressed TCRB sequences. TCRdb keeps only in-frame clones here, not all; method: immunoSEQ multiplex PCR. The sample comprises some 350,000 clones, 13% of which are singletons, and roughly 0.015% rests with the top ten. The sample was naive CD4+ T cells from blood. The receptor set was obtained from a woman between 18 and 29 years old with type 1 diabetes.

CDR3 DNA sequence: TGTGCCAGCAGCGTAGTTGGACAGGGGGTTGAAAAACTGTTTTTT. Residues: CASSVVGQGVEKLFF. V and J are TRBV9 and TRBJ1-4, with 10 bases identical to TRBD1. The CDR3 sequence is 15 residues long. V was clipped by 0 bases and J by 7 bases; unmatched bases: 3. CDR1 SGDLS and CDR2 YYNGEE come from the germline V gene. Combining the CDR3 with reference TRBV9 and TRBJ1-4 gives the whole variable domain DSGVTQTPKHLITATGQRVTLRCSPRSGDLSVYWYQQSLDQGLQFLIQYYNGEERAKGNILERFSAQQFPDLHSELNLSSLELGDSALYFCASSVVGQGVEKLFFGSGTQLSVL.

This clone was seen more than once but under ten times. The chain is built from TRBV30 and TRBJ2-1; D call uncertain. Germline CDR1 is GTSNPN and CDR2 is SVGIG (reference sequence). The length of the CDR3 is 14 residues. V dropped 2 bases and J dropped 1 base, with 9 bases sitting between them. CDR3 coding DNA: TGTGCCTGGAGTCGGCGACTTTCCTACAATGAGCAGTTCTTC. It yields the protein CAWSRRLSYNEQFF.

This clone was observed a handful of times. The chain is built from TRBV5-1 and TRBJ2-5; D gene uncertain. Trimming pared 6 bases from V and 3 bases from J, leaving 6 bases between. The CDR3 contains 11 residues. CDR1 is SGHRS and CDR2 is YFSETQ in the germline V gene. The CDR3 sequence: CASTSKETQYF. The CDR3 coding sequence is TGCGCCAGCACCAGTAAAGAGACCCAGTACTTC.

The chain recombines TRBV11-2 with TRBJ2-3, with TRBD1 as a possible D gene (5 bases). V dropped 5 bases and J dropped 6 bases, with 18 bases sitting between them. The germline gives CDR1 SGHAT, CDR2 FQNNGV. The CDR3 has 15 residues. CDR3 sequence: CASSGSRNRLDTQYF. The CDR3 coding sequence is TGTGCCAGCAGCGGCTCTCGTAACAGGCTCGATACGCAGTATTTT.

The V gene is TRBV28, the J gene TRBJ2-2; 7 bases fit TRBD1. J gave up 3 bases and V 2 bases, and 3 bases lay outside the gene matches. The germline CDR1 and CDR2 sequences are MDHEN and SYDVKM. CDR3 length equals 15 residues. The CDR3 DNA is TGTGCCAGCAGTTTAAGACAGGGTTACACCGGGGAGCTGTTTTTT. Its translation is CASSLRQGYTGELFF.

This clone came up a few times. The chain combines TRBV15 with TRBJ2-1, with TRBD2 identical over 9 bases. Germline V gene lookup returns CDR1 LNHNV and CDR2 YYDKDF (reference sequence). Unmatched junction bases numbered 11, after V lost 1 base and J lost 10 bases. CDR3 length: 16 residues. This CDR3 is CATSRGGLARAEEQFF. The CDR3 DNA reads TGTGCCACCAGCAGAGGGGGACTAGCCAGGGCGGAAGAGCAGTTCTTC. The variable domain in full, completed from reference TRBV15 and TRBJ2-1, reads DAMVIQNPRYQVTQFGKPVTLSCSQTLNHNVMYWYQQKSSQAPKLLFHYYDKDFNNEADTPDNFQSRRPNTSFCFLDIRSPGLGDTAMYLCATSRGGLARAEEQFFGPGTRLTVL.

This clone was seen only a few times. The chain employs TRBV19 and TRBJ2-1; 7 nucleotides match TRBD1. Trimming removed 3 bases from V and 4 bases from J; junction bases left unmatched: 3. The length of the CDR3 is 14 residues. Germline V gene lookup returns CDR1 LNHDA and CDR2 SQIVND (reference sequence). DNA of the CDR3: TGTGCCAGTAGTATGGGGGACAGATACAATGAGCAGTTCTTC. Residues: CASSMGDRYNEQFF.

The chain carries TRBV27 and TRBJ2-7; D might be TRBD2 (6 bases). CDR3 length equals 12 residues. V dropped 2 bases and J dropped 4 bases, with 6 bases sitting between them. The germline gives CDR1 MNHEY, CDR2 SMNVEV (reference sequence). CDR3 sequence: CASSLGGYEQYF. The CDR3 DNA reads TGTGCCAGCAGTTTAGGAGGGTACGAGCAGTACTTC.

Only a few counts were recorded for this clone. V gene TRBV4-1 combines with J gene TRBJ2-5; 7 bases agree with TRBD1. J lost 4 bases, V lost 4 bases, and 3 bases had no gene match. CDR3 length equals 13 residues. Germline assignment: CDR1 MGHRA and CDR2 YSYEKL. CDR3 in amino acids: CASSLQGRETQYF. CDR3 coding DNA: TGCGCCAGCAGCCTACAGGGGCGAGAGACCCAGTACTTC.

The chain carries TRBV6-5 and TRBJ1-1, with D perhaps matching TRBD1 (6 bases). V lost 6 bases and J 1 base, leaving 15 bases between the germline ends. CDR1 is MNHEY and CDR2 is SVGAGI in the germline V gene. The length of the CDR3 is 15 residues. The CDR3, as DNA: TGTGCCAGCAGAACACAGGGTAGTGGGAACACTGAAGCTTTCTTT. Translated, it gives CASRTQGSGNTEAFF.

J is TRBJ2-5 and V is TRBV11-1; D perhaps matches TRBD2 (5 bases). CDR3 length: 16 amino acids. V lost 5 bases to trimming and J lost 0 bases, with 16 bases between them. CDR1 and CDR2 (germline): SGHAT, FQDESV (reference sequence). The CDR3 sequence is CASSEVPSGYQETQYF. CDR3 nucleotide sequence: TGTGCCAGCAGCGAAGTCCCCTCGGGGTACCAAGAGACCCAGTACTTC.

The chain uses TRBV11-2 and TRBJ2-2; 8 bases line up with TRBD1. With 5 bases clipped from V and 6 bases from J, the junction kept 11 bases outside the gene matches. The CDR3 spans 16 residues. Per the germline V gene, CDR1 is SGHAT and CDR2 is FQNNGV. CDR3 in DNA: TGTGCCAGCAGCCCCGCCTCCCAGGGGGCCGCCGGGGAGCTGTTTTTT. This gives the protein CASSPASQGAAGELFF. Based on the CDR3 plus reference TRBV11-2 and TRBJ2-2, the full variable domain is EAGVAQSPRYKIIEKRQSVAFWCNPISGHATLYWYQQILGQGPKLLIQFQNNGVVDDSQLPKDRFSAERLKGVDSTLKIQPAKLEDSAVYLCASSPASQGAAGELFFGEGSRLTVL.

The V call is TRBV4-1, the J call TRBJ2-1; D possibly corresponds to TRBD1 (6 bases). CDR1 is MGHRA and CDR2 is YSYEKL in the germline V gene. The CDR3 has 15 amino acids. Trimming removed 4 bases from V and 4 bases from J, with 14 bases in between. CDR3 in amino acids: CASSLMGAIYNEQFF. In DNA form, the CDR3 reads TGCGCCAGCAGCCTTATGGGGGCCATATACAATGAGCAGTTCTTC.

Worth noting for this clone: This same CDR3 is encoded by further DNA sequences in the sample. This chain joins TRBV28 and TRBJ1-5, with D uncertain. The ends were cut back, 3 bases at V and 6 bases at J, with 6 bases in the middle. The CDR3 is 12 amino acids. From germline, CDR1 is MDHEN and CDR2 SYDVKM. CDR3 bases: TGTGCCAGCAGTTTGGGAGGTCAGCCCCAGCATTTT. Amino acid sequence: CASSLGGQPQHF.